This TCR beta chain was sequenced during a study of PD-1 blockade in classical Hodgkin lymphoma. Study-wide context: Patients received nivolumab 3 mg/kg intravenously every 2 weeks. The study's findings and limits: Reasons behind the repertoire differences stay unclear, perhaps disease activity or earlier therapy. Some patients started nivolumab under 1 year after ASCT, and they were excluded. CD8+ TCR diversity did not rise significantly by C4D1, unlike CD4+.

V shed 2 bases, J shed 6 bases, and the junction held 16 bases outside the gene matches. The V gene's germline CDR1 is MDHEN and CDR2 SYDVKM. This CDR3 spans 17 amino acids. Using immunoSEQ multiplex PCR, the repertoire was profiled, and TCRdb retains in-frame clones only, with some absent. In the table there are tens of thousands of clones, 80% to 85% of which are singletons. Brentuximab vedotin exposure varied, and every patient relapsed after autologous stem cell transplantation. Starting with thawed PBMCs, CD4+ T cells were purified by magnetic negative selection. This clone has just a few counts. Its antigen is as yet unknown.

Sequencing used CD4+ T cells from blood, obtained at baseline. The receptor comes from a human donor with classical Hodgkin lymphoma. This chain uses TRBV28 with TRBJ2-7; the match to TRBD1 covers 7 bases. The CDR3 DNA reads as TGTGCCAGCAGTTTAAATCTCGGCGACAGGGCATTGGGCGAGCAGTACTTC. Translated: CASSLNLGDRALGEQYF.